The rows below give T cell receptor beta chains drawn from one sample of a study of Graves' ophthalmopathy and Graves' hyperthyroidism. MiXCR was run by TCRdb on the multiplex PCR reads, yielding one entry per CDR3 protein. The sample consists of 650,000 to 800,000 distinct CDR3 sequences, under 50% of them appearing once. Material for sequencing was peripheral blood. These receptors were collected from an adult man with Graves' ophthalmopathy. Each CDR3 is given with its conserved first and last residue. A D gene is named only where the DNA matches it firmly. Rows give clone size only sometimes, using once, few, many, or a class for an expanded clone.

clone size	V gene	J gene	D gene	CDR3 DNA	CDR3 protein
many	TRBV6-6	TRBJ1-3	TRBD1	TGTGCCAGCAGTTATTCTCAGGGGGCCCAGTTCCCTGCCATATATTTT	CASSYSQGAQFPAIYF
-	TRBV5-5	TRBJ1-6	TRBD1	TGTGCCAGCAGCTTGCAAGGGACAGGGTTTAATAGCAATCAGCCCCTCCACTTT	CASSLQGTGFNSNQPLHF
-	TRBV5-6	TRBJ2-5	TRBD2	TGTGCCAGCAGCAGAAGCGGGGGGGCCGGGGAGACCCAGTACTTC	CASSRSGGAGETQYF
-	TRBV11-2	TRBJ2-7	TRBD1	TGTGCCAGCAGCTTCACAGGGGTATCCCACGAGCAGTACTTC	CASSFTGVSHEQYF
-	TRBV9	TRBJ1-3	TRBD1	TGTGCCAGCAGCCCAGGGGACAGCTCTGGAAACACCATATATTTT	CASSPGDSSGNTIYF
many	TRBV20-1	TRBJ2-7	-	TGCAGTGCCAAAGGGGAGACTTCCTACGAGCAGTACTTC	CSAKGETSYEQYF
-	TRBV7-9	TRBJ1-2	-	TGTGCCAGCAGCCAGCAGGGTGACCATGGCTACACCTTC	CASSQQGDHGYTF
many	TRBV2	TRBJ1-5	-	TGTGCCAGCAGAGCCACTCTAATGGGCAATCAGCCCCAGCATTTT	CASRATLMGNQPQHF
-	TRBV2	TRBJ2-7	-	TGTGCCAGCAGTGCCACAGGGATGTCTTACGAGCAGTACTTC	CASSATGMSYEQYF
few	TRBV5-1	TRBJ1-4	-	TGCGCCAGCAGCGCCGGGTCGACTGCAACTAATGAAAAACTGTTTTTT	CASSAGSTATNEKLFF
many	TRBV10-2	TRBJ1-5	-	TGCGCCAGCAGTGAGTCAAGGGTCAATCAGCCCCAGCATTTT	CASSESRVNQPQHF
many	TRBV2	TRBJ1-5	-	TGTGCCAGCAGTGGGGATAATCAGCCCCAGCATTTT	CASSGDNQPQHF
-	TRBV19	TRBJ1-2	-	TGTGCCAGTAGTATAGCGGCCGGCACGTCCTATGGCTACACCTTC	CASSIAAGTSYGYTF
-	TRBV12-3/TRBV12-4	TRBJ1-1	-	TGTGCCAGCACCCAAGGGGGGTACACTGAAGCTTTCTTT	CASTQGGYTEAFF
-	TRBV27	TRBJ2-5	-	TGTGCCAGCAGTTTCCCCGGGGTAAAGGCGACCCAGTACTTC	CASSFPGVKATQYF
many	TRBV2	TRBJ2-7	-	TGTGCCACCAGCCGCCTCGGGACTTCCTACGAGCAGTACTTC	CATSRLGTSYEQYF
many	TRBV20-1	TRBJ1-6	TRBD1	TGCAGTGCTAGCACAGGGGGAGAGTCACCCCTCCACTTT	CSASTGGESPLHF
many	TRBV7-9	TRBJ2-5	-	TGTGCCAGCAGCTTAGCCCCTTGGGAGACCCAGTACTTC	CASSLAPWETQYF
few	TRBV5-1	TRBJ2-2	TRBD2	TGCGCCAGCAGCGAACGACTAGCGGGAGCGGCCGGGGAGCTGTTTTTT	CASSERLAGAAGELFF
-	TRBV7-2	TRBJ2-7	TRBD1	TGTGCCAGCAGCTCCTTGACAGGGGTTTACGAGCAGTACTTC	CASSSLTGVYEQYF